Shown below are 26 T cell receptor beta chains from a single sample sequenced in a study of blood T cells in healthy people across ages. A sample-barcoded 5' primer and a J-beta primer mix were used in a second PCR of about 6 to 12 cycles. TCRdb redid the calling of the 5' RACE reads with MiXCR, one entry per CDR3 protein. Of 750,000 to 1,000,000 distinct CDR3 sequences listed, roughly 28% are singletons. The same sample was also studied in work on T cells of mothers and their children.

The sequenced sample was blood. The receptors here all came from a woman in her forties in good health.

Ten or more counts support this clonotype. The chain couples TRBV5-1 to TRBJ2-6; a possible D gene is TRBD2 (6 bases). V gave up 2 bases and J gave up 0 bases, with 9 bases separating them. The length of the CDR3 is 16 residues. The germline V gene encodes CDR1 SGHRS and CDR2 YFSETQ. In DNA, the CDR3 is TGCGCCAGCAGCTTCGCGGGGAGCTCTGGGGCCAACGTCCTGACTTTC. It encodes CASSFAGSSGANVLTF.

This clonotype was seen at least ten times. The chain couples TRBV4-1 to TRBJ1-4; D is ambiguous. The germline V gene has CDR1 MGHRA and CDR2 YSYEKL. This CDR3 comprises 16 residues. Trimming removed 0 bases at V and 1 base at J, with 9 bases between. The CDR3 DNA reads as TGCGCCAGCAGCCAAGATTACCGGGGAACTAATGAAAAACTGTTTTTT. It encodes CASSQDYRGTNEKLFF.

This clonotype was seen repeatedly, ten times or more. The gene calls are TRBV28 and TRBJ2-7; D may be TRBD1 or TRBD2 (5 bases each). V was clipped by 5 bases and J by 0 bases, with 29 bases between them. This CDR3 is built from 20 residues. Germline V CDR1 and CDR2: MDHEN, SYDVKM. As DNA, the CDR3 is TGTGCCAGCAGTCTATTTGGGGGATTGACAGATCTCCGAGACTCCTACGAGCAGTACTTC. Translating it yields CASSLFGGLTDLRDSYEQYF.

The chain employs TRBV5-1 and TRBJ2-5; TRBD2 is a possible D gene (7 bases). Per the germline V gene, CDR1 is SGHRS and CDR2 is YFSETQ. V was trimmed by 0 bases and J by 2 bases, leaving 14 bases between them. This CDR3 has 16 residues. As DNA, the CDR3 is TGCGCCAGCAGCTTGGGGGGGGGGCGAGGACAAGAGACCCAGTACTTC. Translating it yields CASSLGGGRGQETQYF. Full variable domain (rest looked up from reference TRBV5-1 and TRBJ2-5): KAGVTQTPRYLIKTRGQQVTLSCSPISGHRSVSWYQQTPGQGLQFLFEYFSETQRNKGNFPGRFSGRQFSNSRSEMNVSTLELGDSALYLCASSLGGGRGQETQYFGPGTRLLVL.

The gene calls are TRBV7-2 and TRBJ1-1; D not certain. Trimming pared 1 base from V and 5 bases from J, leaving 23 bases between. The CDR3 extends over 18 amino acids. Germline loops: CDR1 SGHTA, CDR2 FQGNSA. The CDR3 reads CASSLDLLRARIRTEAFF. In DNA, the CDR3 is TGTGCCAGCAGCTTAGACCTATTAAGGGCACGGATAAGAACTGAAGCTTTCTTT.

The chain employs TRBV11-2 and TRBJ2-4; TRBD1 agrees at 10 bases. The tail of the sequence fits TRBJ2-7 better, so the J call may be wrong. The germline CDR1 and CDR2 sequences are SGHAT and FQNNGV. This CDR3 spans 17 amino acids. The CDR3 DNA is TGTGCCAGCAGCTCCCCCGGGACAGGGGCGTCTAGGGACGAGCAGTACTTC. It yields the protein CASSSPGTGASRDEQYF.

V and J are TRBV21-1 and TRBJ1-2. TRBV21-1 counts as a pseudogene. The CDR3 has 12 residues. This CDR3 is CASSKGSQGYTF. The CDR3 coding sequence is TGTGCCAGCAGCAAAGGAAGTCAGGGCTACACCTTC.

The genes are TRBV29-1 and TRBJ2-7, with 8 positions matching TRBD1. There are 15 residues in the CDR3. Germline V gene sequence: CDR1 SQVTM, CDR2 ANQGSEA. Unmatched junction bases numbered 10, after V lost 3 bases and J lost 3 bases. The CDR3, as DNA: TGCAGCGTTGAGCTACAGGGGGGTGCCGTCTACGAGCAGTACTTC. It yields the protein CSVELQGGAVYEQYF.

This clonotype was recorded a few times. The chain carries TRBV7-2 and TRBJ2-3; the D is unclear. V lost 5 bases and J lost 3, with 15 bases in between. Per germline, CDR1 SGHTA and CDR2 FQGNSA. The CDR3 sequence is 15 residues long. The CDR3 loop is CASSERAARTDTQYF. Written as DNA, the CDR3 is TGTGCCAGCAGCGAAAGGGCAGCAAGAACAGATACGCAGTATTTT.

This clonotype was counted a few times. This chain links TRBV20-1 with TRBJ2-1, with TRBD2 identical over 10 bases. Looked up from germline, CDR1 is DFQATT and CDR2 is SNEGSKA (reference sequence). The CDR3 has 17 residues. The J segment lost 6 bases and the V segment lost 1 base, leaving 12 bases of the junction unmatched. CDR3 sequence: CSARGLLKRGGGNEQFF. DNA of the CDR3: TGCAGTGCTAGAGGGCTGCTGAAGCGGGGGGGAGGCAATGAGCAGTTCTTC.

On this clonotype: One end of the junction fails to match germline, which may point to a read error. Written as DNA, the CDR3 is TGTGCCAGCAGTCCAGCGGGGGGCCGCTCCAATGGGCAGTTCTTC. Residues: CASSPAGGRSNGQFF. This rearrangement joins TRBV28 to TRBJ2-1; TRBD2 agrees at 9 bases. Germline V gene sequence: CDR1 MDHEN, CDR2 SYDVKM. This CDR3 contains 15 residues.

This clonotype was found a few times. One junction end disagrees with the germline gene, perhaps due to a read error. The chain employs TRBV20-1 and TRBJ2-7; D not certain. The CDR3 runs 14 residues. Germline V gene sequence: CDR1 DFQATT, CDR2 SNEGSKA (reference sequence). Here the CDR3 reads CSARDVTVTYKQYF. Here the CDR3 DNA reads TGCAGTGCTAGAGATGTGACGGTCACCTACAAGCAGTACTTC.

The chain recombines TRBV7-2 with TRBJ2-4; D unclear. V gave up 5 bases and J gave up 13 bases, with 18 bases separating them. The CDR3 contains 13 residues. Germline V gene data show CDR1 as SGHTA and CDR2 as FQGNSA. CDR3 DNA: TGTGCCAGCAGCGTCGGCGCGGCGTGGAAGCAGTACTTC. Residues: CASSVGAAWKQYF.

The chain links TRBV6-5 to TRBJ2-2, with TRBD2 matching 9 bases. This CDR3 is built from 15 residues. The trim removed 5 bases at V and 4 bases at J, leaving 5 bases unmatched. CDR1 and CDR2 from the germline V gene are MNHEY and SVGAGI. The CDR3 is CASSTAGGSTGELFF. The CDR3 DNA reads as TGTGCCAGCAGTACAGCGGGGGGATCCACCGGGGAGCTGTTTTTT.

CDR3 in amino acids: CSGNPSGIDGYTF. In nucleotides, the CDR3 is TGCAGCGGAAACCCCTCAGGGATTGATGGCTACACCTTC. The rearrangement joins TRBV29-1 to TRBJ1-2; tentative D call: TRBD1 (5 bases). V lost 7 bases to trimming and J lost 6 bases, with 18 bases between them. Per the germline V gene, CDR1 is SQVTM and CDR2 is ANQGSEA. CDR3 length: 13 amino acids.

The chain carries TRBV7-3 and TRBJ2-7, with D hard to call. The CDR3 has 15 residues. Germline-derived CDR1 and CDR2 are SGHTA and FQGTGA. With 0 bases removed from V and 0 bases from J, the gap between germline ends came to 9 bases. The CDR3 here is CASSLTAVGSYEQYF. Here the CDR3 DNA reads TGTGCCAGCAGCTTAACGGCGGTCGGCTCCTACGAGCAGTACTTC.

This clonotype was counted many times. The rearrangement uses TRBV25-1 and TRBJ1-2, with TRBD1 identical over 7 bases. Losses at the gene ends were 2 bases for V and 1 base for J; bases not matched to a gene: 4. CDR3 length: 15 residues. Per the germline V gene, CDR1 is MGHDK and CDR2 is SYGVNS. This chain's CDR3 is CASSERQGGNYGYTF. CDR3 DNA: TGTGCCAGCAGTGAACGACAGGGTGGTAACTATGGCTACACCTTC.

This clonotype came up many times. The V and J genes are TRBV20-1 and TRBJ2-7; 8 bases are shared with TRBD2. Germline V lookup: CDR1 DFQATT, CDR2 SNEGSKA (reference sequence). The CDR3 is 14 amino acids. The V segment lost 3 bases and the J segment 3 bases; nucleotides outside the gene matches: 7. The CDR3 bases are TGCAGTGCTAGTTTGGCGGCGGGGGGCTACGAGCAGTACTTC. Its translation is CSASLAAGGYEQYF.

This clonotype was seen a single time. This clone may be a read error of a much larger clone one base away. This chain joins TRBV15 and TRBJ2-5, with a possible D match to TRBD2 (5 bases). The CDR3 spans 12 residues. Per the germline V gene, CDR1 is LNHNV and CDR2 is YYDKDF (reference sequence). The CDR3 DNA reads TGTGCCACCAGCTCCGGAGCGGAGACCCATTACTTC. It yields the protein CATSSGAETHYF.

About this clonotype itself: This may come from a read error, since a much larger clone is one base off. The CDR3, as DNA: TGCGCCAGCAGCTTACAGGGCCAAGGGAGTGAGCAGTTCTTC. It codes for CASSLQGQGSEQFF. The chain employs TRBV5-1 and TRBJ2-1; possibly TRBD1 for D (6 bases). CDR1 and CDR2 from the germline V gene are SGHRS and YFSETQ. CDR3 size: 14 residues. V shed 2 bases and J shed 9 bases, with 15 bases lying between them.

This clonotype was seen more than once but under ten times. This chain connects TRBV20-1 to TRBJ2-7; 8 bases are a match to TRBD2. Germline CDR1 is DFQATT and CDR2 is SNEGSKA (reference sequence). The CDR3 consists of 17 residues. J lost 0 bases, V lost 3 bases, and 13 bases had no gene match. The CDR3 protein is CSASPSSGSGDSYEQYF. In nucleotides, the CDR3 is TGCAGTGCTAGCCCCTCTAGTGGTAGCGGGGACTCCTACGAGCAGTACTTC.

This clonotype was seen only once. Possible read error: a much larger clone is one base away. The chain is built from TRBV29-1 and TRBJ1-2, with TRBD1 matching over 10 bases. The CDR3 sequence is 13 residues long. With V trimmed by 8 bases and J by 5 bases, 8 bases remained unmatched. In germline, CDR1 is SQVTM, CDR2 ANQGSEA. The CDR3 reads CSWSPGQGYGYTF. The CDR3 DNA reads TGCAGCTGGTCGCCGGGACAGGGGTATGGCTACACCTTC.

V and J are TRBV30 and TRBJ1-1; 10 bases fit TRBD1. CDR1 is GTSNPN, CDR2 SVGIG, per germline (reference sequence). J gave up 4 bases and V 3 bases, and 2 bases lay outside the gene matches. The CDR3 contains 13 residues. The DNA of the CDR3 is TGTGCCTGGAGGCGACAGGGGGCCACTGAAGCTTTCTTT. This translates into CAWRRQGATEAFF.

This clonotype was detected ten times or more. The V and J genes are TRBV12-3 or TRBV12-4 and TRBJ2-2; TRBD1 might be the D (6 bases). V was clipped by 4 bases and J by 4 bases, with 10 bases between them. This CDR3 spans 14 amino acids. The DNA for the CDR3 is TGTGCCAGCAGTTCCCAGGGGTCCACCGGGGAGCTGTTTTTT. Protein: CASSSQGSTGELFF.

This clonotype was detected a few times. The V gene is TRBV10-3, the J gene TRBJ1-6; 9 bases fit TRBD1. Germline-derived CDR1 and CDR2 are ENHRY and SYGVKD. J lost 7 bases, V lost 2 bases, and 0 bases had no gene match. The CDR3 has 14 residues. Here the CDR3 DNA reads TGTGCCATCAGTGAGGGGACAGGGAATTCACCCCTCCACTTT. Amino acids: CAISEGTGNSPLHF.

The sample holds a few counts of this clonotype. A much larger clone differs from this one at a single base, so this may be a read error. The chain combines TRBV11-1 with TRBJ2-7; tentatively, D is TRBD1 (6 bases). The CDR3 loop spans 15 amino acids. Trimming removed 0 bases from V and 3 bases from J, with 12 bases in between. From germline, CDR1 is SGHAT and CDR2 FQDESV (reference sequence). CDR3 in DNA: TGTGCCAGCAGCTTAGCCCGGATAGGGGGCTACGAGCAGTACTTC. Translation gives CASSLARIGGYEQYF.